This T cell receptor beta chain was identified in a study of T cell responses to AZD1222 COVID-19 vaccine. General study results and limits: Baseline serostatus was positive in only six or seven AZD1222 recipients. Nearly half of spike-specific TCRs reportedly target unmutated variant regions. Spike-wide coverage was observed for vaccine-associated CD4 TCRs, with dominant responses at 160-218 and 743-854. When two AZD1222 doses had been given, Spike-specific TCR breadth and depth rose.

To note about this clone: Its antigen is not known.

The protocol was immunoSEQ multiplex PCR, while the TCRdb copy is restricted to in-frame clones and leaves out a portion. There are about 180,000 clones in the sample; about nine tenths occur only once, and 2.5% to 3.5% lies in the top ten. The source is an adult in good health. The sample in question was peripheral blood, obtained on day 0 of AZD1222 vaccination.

The CDR3 protein is CASSNGQGLTEAFF. The CDR3 coding sequence is TGTGCCAGCAGCAACGGACAGGGTTTGACTGAAGCTTTCTTT. The genes are TRBV5-6 and TRBJ1-1, with 8 positions matching TRBD1. The CDR3 contains 14 residues. The ends lost 4 bases at V and 5 bases at J; junction bases unmatched: 7. Per germline, CDR1 SGHDT and CDR2 YYEEEE.